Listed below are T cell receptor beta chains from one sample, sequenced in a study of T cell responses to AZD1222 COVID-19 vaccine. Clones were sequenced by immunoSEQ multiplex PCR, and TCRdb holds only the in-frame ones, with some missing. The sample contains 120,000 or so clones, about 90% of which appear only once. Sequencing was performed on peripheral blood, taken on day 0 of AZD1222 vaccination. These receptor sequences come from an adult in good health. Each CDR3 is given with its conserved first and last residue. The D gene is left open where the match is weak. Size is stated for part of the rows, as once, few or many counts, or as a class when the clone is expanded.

CDR3aa: CASSLKGTDTQYF
CDR3nt: TGTGCCAGCAGTCTTAAAGGGACAGATACGCAGTATTTT
d_gene: NA
j_gene: TRBJ2-3
v_gene: TRBV9
abundance: once

CDR3aa: CASSQPSGRTFYEQYF
CDR3nt: TGTGCCAGCAGCCAACCTTCTGGACGGACCTTCTACGAGCAGTACTTC
d_gene: NA
j_gene: TRBJ2-7
v_gene: TRBV28
abundance: NA

CDR3aa: CASSQNTWTFSPGQPQHF
CDR3nt: TGTGCCAGCAGTCAAAATACCTGGACCTTCAGCCCGGGTCAGCCCCAGCATTTT
d_gene: NA
j_gene: TRBJ1-5
v_gene: TRBV6-2/TRBV6-3
abundance: NA

CDR3aa: CASTRTDSLQETQYF
CDR3nt: TGTGCCAGTACTAGGACAGATTCCCTCCAAGAGACCCAGTACTTC
d_gene: NA
j_gene: TRBJ2-5
v_gene: TRBV19
abundance: NA

CDR3aa: CASSPTTGGNYGYTF
CDR3nt: TGTGCCAGCAGTCCCACGACAGGGGGTAACTATGGCTACACCTTC
d_gene: TRBD1
j_gene: TRBJ1-2
v_gene: TRBV27
abundance: NA

CDR3aa: CASSQDTGFYGYTF
CDR3nt: TGTGCCAGCAGCCAAGATACGGGGTTTTATGGCTACACCTTC
d_gene: NA
j_gene: TRBJ1-2
v_gene: TRBV3-1/TRBV3-2
abundance: NA

CDR3aa: CASSVGSADSYEQYF
CDR3nt: TGTGCCAGCAGCGTAGGCAGCGCCGATTCCTACGAGCAGTACTTC
d_gene: NA
j_gene: TRBJ2-7
v_gene: TRBV9
abundance: NA

CDR3aa: CASSFAWSNTEAFF
CDR3nt: TGTGCCAGCAGTTTCGCTTGGTCGAACACTGAAGCTTTCTTT
d_gene: NA
j_gene: TRBJ1-1
v_gene: TRBV28
abundance: NA

CDR3aa: CASSSGTPNEQFF
CDR3nt: TGTGCCAGCAGTTCCGGGACACCTAATGAGCAGTTCTTC
d_gene: NA
j_gene: TRBJ2-1
v_gene: TRBV12-3/TRBV12-4
abundance: NA

CDR3aa: CASSIPTHGYTF
CDR3nt: TGTGCCAGTAGTATCCCGACGCATGGCTACACCTTC
d_gene: NA
j_gene: TRBJ1-2
v_gene: TRBV19
abundance: NA

CDR3aa: CATSGGDYNEQFF
CDR3nt: TGTGCCACCAGTGGAGGTGACTACAATGAGCAGTTCTTC
d_gene: NA
j_gene: TRBJ2-1
v_gene: TRBV24-1
abundance: NA

CDR3aa: CSASSSDRWLSPLHF
CDR3nt: TGCAGTGCTAGTAGTTCGGACAGATGGCTTTCACCCCTCCACTTT
d_gene: NA
j_gene: TRBJ1-6
v_gene: TRBV20-1
abundance: NA

CDR3aa: CASSLEFGQGNSPLHF
CDR3nt: TGCGCCAGCAGCTTGGAATTCGGACAGGGCAATTCACCCCTCCACTTT
d_gene: TRBD1
j_gene: TRBJ1-6
v_gene: TRBV5-1
abundance: NA

CDR3aa: CASSTRDLWTEAFF
CDR3nt: TGCGCCAGCAGCACCCGGGACTTGTGGACTGAAGCTTTCTTT
d_gene: NA
j_gene: TRBJ1-1
v_gene: TRBV10-2
abundance: NA

CDR3aa: CASSPPGRPGNTIYF
CDR3nt: TGTGCCAGCTCACCTCCGGGGAGGCCCGGAAACACCATATATTTT
d_gene: NA
j_gene: TRBJ1-3
v_gene: TRBV18
abundance: NA

CDR3aa: CASSQIGTGYGYTF
CDR3nt: TGTGCCAGCAGCCAAATCGGGACAGGCTATGGCTACACCTTC
d_gene: TRBD1
j_gene: TRBJ1-2
v_gene: TRBV5-4
abundance: once

CDR3aa: CASSQRGASGNNEQFF
CDR3nt: TGTGCCAGCAGCCAGAGGGGCGCTAGCGGGAACAATGAGCAGTTCTTC
d_gene: TRBD2
j_gene: TRBJ2-1
v_gene: TRBV7-2
abundance: NA

CDR3aa: CASRGSGGAGETQYF
CDR3nt: TGTGCCAGCAGGGGTAGCGGGGGGGCAGGAGAGACCCAGTACTTC
d_gene: TRBD2
j_gene: TRBJ2-5
v_gene: TRBV2
abundance: NA

CDR3aa: CASSLAQTSNQPQHF
CDR3nt: TGTGCCAGCAGCTTAGCACAGACTAGCAATCAGCCCCAGCATTTT
d_gene: NA
j_gene: TRBJ1-5
v_gene: TRBV11-2
abundance: NA

CDR3aa: CASSVKTNTEAFF
CDR3nt: TGTGCCAGCAGCGTGAAAACGAACACTGAAGCTTTCTTT
d_gene: NA
j_gene: TRBJ1-1
v_gene: TRBV9
abundance: NA

CDR3aa: CASSIVLAGDFYNEQFF
CDR3nt: TGTGCCAGTAGTATAGTCCTAGCGGGAGATTTCTACAATGAGCAGTTCTTC
d_gene: TRBD2
j_gene: TRBJ2-1
v_gene: TRBV19
abundance: NA

CDR3aa: CASSVNTNTYNEQFF
CDR3nt: TGTGCCAGCAGTGTAAACACTAATACCTACAATGAGCAGTTCTTC
d_gene: NA
j_gene: TRBJ2-1
v_gene: TRBV6-2/TRBV6-3
abundance: many

CDR3aa: CASSYDPTLTTTGELFF
CDR3nt: TGTGCCAGCAGCTACGATCCCACCTTAACGACCACCGGGGAGCTGTTTTTT
d_gene: NA
j_gene: TRBJ2-2
v_gene: TRBV7-8
abundance: NA

CDR3aa: CASSQGTQGNSYEQYF
CDR3nt: TGCGCCAGCAGCCAAGGGACTCAGGGGAACTCCTACGAGCAGTACTTC
d_gene: NA
j_gene: TRBJ2-7
v_gene: TRBV4-3
abundance: NA

CDR3aa: CASSNFGGVDEQFF
CDR3nt: TGTGCCAGCAGCAACTTTGGAGGGGTCGATGAGCAGTTCTTC
d_gene: NA
j_gene: TRBJ2-1
v_gene: TRBV9
abundance: NA

CDR3aa: CSLTRQGGTEAFF
CDR3nt: TGCAGTCTCACCCGACAGGGCGGGACTGAAGCTTTCTTT
d_gene: TRBD1
j_gene: TRBJ1-1
v_gene: TRBV29-1
abundance: NA

CDR3aa: CASSQEPLAGGLMGNEQFF
CDR3nt: TGTGCCAGCAGCCAAGAGCCGCTAGCGGGGGGCCTCATGGGTAATGAGCAGTTCTTC
d_gene: TRBD2
j_gene: TRBJ2-1
v_gene: TRBV3-1/TRBV3-2
abundance: NA

CDR3aa: CASSQDGRGGKFF
CDR3nt: TGTGCCAGCAGCCAAGATGGGCGGGGGGGCAAGTTCTTC
d_gene: TRBD2
j_gene: TRBJ2-1
v_gene: TRBV14
abundance: NA

CDR3aa: CASSLTLGGTRRNNYGYTF
CDR3nt: TGTGCCAGCAGCTTAACCCTCGGGGGGACGCGGAGGAATAACTATGGCTACACCTTC
d_gene: NA
j_gene: TRBJ1-2
v_gene: TRBV7-9
abundance: NA

CDR3aa: CASSEAYRGFEQYF
CDR3nt: TGTGCCAGCAGTGAAGCGTACAGGGGGTTCGAGCAGTACTTC
d_gene: TRBD1
j_gene: TRBJ2-7
v_gene: TRBV2
abundance: once

CDR3aa: CASSLIETQYF
CDR3nt: TGTGCCAGCAGCTTAATCGAGACCCAGTACTTC
d_gene: NA
j_gene: TRBJ2-5
v_gene: TRBV5-8
abundance: NA

CDR3aa: CASSLARAASYNEQFF
CDR3nt: TGTGCCAGCAGCTTAGCGAGGGCGGCAAGCTACAATGAGCAGTTCTTC
d_gene: NA
j_gene: TRBJ2-1
v_gene: TRBV7-8
abundance: NA

CDR3aa: CASSSRASGGAPEAFF
CDR3nt: TGTGCCAGCAGTTCCAGGGCTAGCGGGGGGGCCCCTGAAGCTTTCTTT
d_gene: NA
j_gene: TRBJ1-1
v_gene: TRBV6-2/TRBV6-3
abundance: NA

CDR3aa: CASSATQGSIDTIYF
CDR3nt: TGTGCCAGCAGCGCCACACAGGGGAGTATAGACACCATATATTTT
d_gene: TRBD1
j_gene: TRBJ1-3
v_gene: TRBV9
abundance: few

CDR3aa: CASSDYGKEQYF
CDR3nt: TGTGCCAGCAGTGACTACGGGAAGGAGCAGTACTTC
d_gene: NA
j_gene: TRBJ2-7
v_gene: TRBV6-4
abundance: NA

CDR3aa: CSASNIWEGGFGYTF
CDR3nt: TGCAGTGCTAGTAACATCTGGGAAGGGGGCTTTGGCTACACCTTC
d_gene: TRBD1
j_gene: TRBJ1-2
v_gene: TRBV20-1
abundance: NA

CDR3aa: CASEGAPSTDTQYF
CDR3nt: TGTGCCAGCGAAGGAGCACCCAGCACAGATACGCAGTATTTT
d_gene: NA
j_gene: TRBJ2-3
v_gene: TRBV11-2
abundance: NA

CDR3aa: CATSDFTGGGYTF
CDR3nt: TGTGCCACCAGTGATTTTACAGGGGGCGGCTACACCTTC
d_gene: TRBD1
j_gene: TRBJ1-2
v_gene: TRBV24-1
abundance: NA

CDR3aa: CASSFGDKFANTGELFF
CDR3nt: TGTGCCAGCAGTTTTGGGGATAAGTTCGCGAACACCGGGGAGCTGTTTTTT
d_gene: NA
j_gene: TRBJ2-2
v_gene: TRBV28
abundance: NA

CDR3aa: CASTQGTNNEQFF
CDR3nt: TGTGCCAGCACCCAGGGTACCAACAATGAGCAGTTCTTC
d_gene: NA
j_gene: TRBJ2-1
v_gene: TRBV12-3/TRBV12-4
abundance: NA

CDR3aa: CASRGIDTTTGELFF
CDR3nt: TGTGCCAGCAGAGGGATCGATACGACCACCGGGGAGCTGTTTTTT
d_gene: NA
j_gene: TRBJ2-2
v_gene: TRBV6-5
abundance: NA